This is a list of T cell receptor beta chains from one sample in a study of T-cell reconstitution after alpha-beta-depleted transplantation in children. TCRdb recomputed calls from the PCR reads with MiXCR, one row per CDR3 protein. Of a few hundred thousand distinct CDR3 sequences listed, roughly 18% were seen once; the top ten hold approximately 3%. Here the sequenced sample was PBMCs from the stem cell graft donor, taken from the stem cell graft. The receptors were sampled from a human donor who donated a stem cell graft to a child with acute lymphoblastic leukemia. CDR3s include the opening cysteine and the closing phenylalanine or tryptophan. A D gene is named only where the DNA matches it firmly. The size entry is marked missing in some rows and otherwise reads once, few, many or a size class.

V gene	J gene	clone size	D gene	CDR3 DNA	CDR3 protein
TRBV29-1	TRBJ2-1	few	NA	TGCAGCGTTGTTGGCCGGGCTGCATACAATGAGCAGTTCTTC	CSVVGRAAYNEQFF
TRBV5-1	TRBJ1-2	NA	NA	TGCGCCAGCAGCGTCGGGGGACCCGATTCAAGTGGCTACACCTTC	CASSVGGPDSSGYTF
TRBV19	TRBJ1-5	once	NA	TGTGCCAGTAGTAGCCGTTTTAGCAATCAGCCCCACCATTTT	CASSSRFSNQPHHF
TRBV5-1	TRBJ2-1	NA	NA	TGCGCCAGCAGGAAGGGGAACCAGGACTCGAACAATGAGCAGTTCTTC	CASRKGNQDSNNEQFF
TRBV12-3/TRBV12-4	TRBJ1-2	NA	NA	TGTGCCAGCAGTTTAAGGGCGGTCTACACCTTC	CASSLRAVYTF
TRBV29-1	TRBJ2-1	few	NA	TGCAGCGTTGCGGAGGGCACAAGCACTGAGCAGTTCTTC	CSVAEGTSTEQFF
TRBV3-1	TRBJ1-2	NA	TRBD1	TGTGCCAGCAGCTTCGAGGGGGCGTACTATGGCTACACCTTC	CASSFEGAYYGYTF
TRBV3-1	TRBJ1-1	NA	NA	TGTGCCAGCAGCCAAGAGATAGGGCCGACTCGGAACACTGAAGCTTTCTTT	CASSQEIGPTRNTEAFF
TRBV27	TRBJ2-2	few	NA	TGTGCCAGCAGTTGGGCCCTAGGTTACTCCGGGGAGCTGTTTTTT	CASSWALGYSGELFF
TRBV20-1	TRBJ1-1	NA	NA	TGCAGTGCTAGAGACCCCCGCGGGGGCGGCACTGAAGCTTTCTTT	CSARDPRGGGTEAFF
TRBV7-8	TRBJ2-1	NA	TRBD2	TGTGCCAGCAGCTTCCGCACTAGCGGGAGAATAAATAATGAGCAGTTCTTC	CASSFRTSGRINNEQFF
TRBV27	TRBJ2-7	NA	NA	TGTGCCAGCAGGCCTACGACGGGCCCCTACGAGCAGTACTTC	CASRPTTGPYEQYF
TRBV6-1	TRBJ1-1	many	NA	TGTGCCAGCAGGGATGTGTTGAGGGCACGGGGTACTGAAGCTTTCTTT	CASRDVLRARGTEAFF
TRBV29-1	TRBJ2-7	NA	TRBD1	TGCAGCGTTGAAGCGATAGGACAGGCCACCTACGAGCAGTACTTC	CSVEAIGQATYEQYF
TRBV6-1	TRBJ2-3	NA	TRBD2	TGTGCCAGCAGTGACCCTAGACTAGCGGGAGGGCCAGATACGCAGTATTTT	CASSDPRLAGGPDTQYF
TRBV4-1	TRBJ1-3	NA	TRBD1	TGCGCCAGCAGCCTTTCCCCGACAGGGGGCGGATCTGGAAACACCATATATTTT	CASSLSPTGGGSGNTIYF
TRBV5-6	TRBJ1-2	once	TRBD1	TGTGCCAGCAGCCCGCGGGACAGGGGCCCTCTTGGCGGCTACACCTTC	CASSPRDRGPLGGYTF
TRBV4-1	TRBJ1-1	few	NA	TGCGCCAGCAGCCAAGACTTGGCGGCTAATGCTTTCTTT	CASSQDLAANAFF
TRBV6-5	TRBJ2-3	few	TRBD2	TGTGCCAGCAGTTACTCGGCTAGCGGGAGCCCAGATACGCAGTATTTT	CASSYSASGSPDTQYF
TRBV7-9	TRBJ2-3	few	TRBD1	TGTGCCAGCAGCTTAAATTGGGACAGGGAGACAGATACGCAGTATTTT	CASSLNWDRETDTQYF
TRBV12-3/TRBV12-4	TRBJ2-2	NA	TRBD2	TGTGCCAGCAGTTTACGACTAGCGGTTAACACCGGGGAGCTGTTTTTT	CASSLRLAVNTGELFF
TRBV29-1	TRBJ1-1	NA	TRBD1	TGCAGCTCTACCGGAGGGGGCAGGGGGAGGGGAAACACTGAAGCTTTCTTT	CSSTGGGRGRGNTEAFF
TRBV3-1	TRBJ2-7	NA	NA	TGTGCCAGCAGCCAAGTTTCCCACGAGCATTACTTC	CASSQVSHEHYF
TRBV6-5	TRBJ2-2	once	NA	TGTGCCAGCAGTTCGGGACGGGCGAACACCGGGGAGCTGTTTTTT	CASSSGRANTGELFF
TRBV27	TRBJ1-1	few	NA	TGTGCCAGCAGTCCAGGGCCCTACTGGGACACTGAAGCTTTCTTT	CASSPGPYWDTEAFF
TRBV27	TRBJ1-2	few	NA	TGTGCCAGCAGTTTATCGCCTCTCGCCCCCAACTATGGCTACACCTTC	CASSLSPLAPNYGYTF
TRBV7-9	TRBJ2-2	many	NA	TGTGCCAGCAGTTTCAGTGCCGCTAGGAACACCGGGGAGCTGTTTTTT	CASSFSAARNTGELFF
TRBV5-5	TRBJ1-2	NA	NA	TGTGCCAGCAGCCTGGTTGGGTCAGGATACTATGGCTACACCTTC	CASSLVGSGYYGYTF
TRBV7-9	TRBJ2-1	NA	TRBD2	TGTGCCAGCAGCACCCTAGCGGATGGCTCCTACAATGAGCAGTTCTTC	CASSTLADGSYNEQFF
TRBV12-3/TRBV12-4	TRBJ1-2	few	TRBD1	TGTGCCAGCAGTCGAACAGGGGGCCATAACTATGGCTACACCTTC	CASSRTGGHNYGYTF
TRBV5-1	TRBJ2-2	few	NA	TGCGCCAGCAGCTTGGCCCAACAGGGGAACACCGGGGAGCTGTTTTTT	CASSLAQQGNTGELFF
TRBV30	TRBJ1-1	few	NA	TGTGCCTGGAGCCCTGTGAGGGGTAAAGCAGCTTTCTTT	CAWSPVRGKAAFF
TRBV2	TRBJ1-1	few	NA	TGTGCCAGCAGTGCCAGGGTCCTGAACACTGAAGCTTTCTTT	CASSARVLNTEAFF
TRBV9	TRBJ2-3	few	TRBD2	TGTGCCAGCAGCCCCTCCCTGCGACTAGCGGGCCTCACAGATACGCAGTATTTT	CASSPSLRLAGLTDTQYF
TRBV4-1	TRBJ2-7	NA	TRBD2	TGCGCCAGCAGCCAAGGCGCTAGCGGGAGGGTATCTATCAGCTCCTACGAGCAGTACTTC	CASSQGASGRVSISSYEQYF
TRBV13	TRBJ2-7	NA	TRBD2	TGTGCCAGCAGCTTAAGACTAGCGGGAGTCTCTCACGAGCAGTACTTC	CASSLRLAGVSHEQYF
TRBV7-9	TRBJ2-2	NA	NA	TGTGCCAGCAGCGGACCGGGTAACACCGGGGAGCTGTTTTTT	CASSGPGNTGELFF
TRBV19	TRBJ2-1	NA	TRBD1	TGTGCCAGTAGTACCCGGGACAGGGGGTTATTAGTGGACAATGAGCAGTTCTTC	CASSTRDRGLLVDNEQFF
TRBV5-1	TRBJ2-2	few	NA	TGCGCCAGCAGCTTAGGCCAGGGCTCACGGACCGGGGAGCTGTTTTTT	CASSLGQGSRTGELFF
TRBV30	TRBJ1-1	NA	NA	TGTGCCTGGAGCCCGGGGGGGGCTTCCGAAGCTTTCTTT	CAWSPGGASEAFF
TRBV7-3	TRBJ2-1	NA	NA	TGTGCCAGCAGCTGGGGGGCGGGAGAAGGGTACAATGAGCAGTTCTTC	CASSWGAGEGYNEQFF
TRBV7-8	TRBJ1-2	few	TRBD1	TGTGCCAGCAGCACCCGCACAGGGGGCGTTCATGGCTACACCTTC	CASSTRTGGVHGYTF
TRBV20-1	TRBJ1-1	NA	NA	TGCAGTGCTGAAACGCGAGGCTCGAACACTGAAGCTTTCTTT	CSAETRGSNTEAFF
TRBV20-1	TRBJ1-3	NA	TRBD1	TGCAGTGCTTCCGGGACAGGGGCCGGTGTAGGGTCTGGAAACACCATATATTTT	CSASGTGAGVGSGNTIYF
TRBV29-1	TRBJ2-1	few	TRBD2	TGCAGCGTTGAAAGTTCGCTAGCGGGATACGTAGAGCAGTTCTTC	CSVESSLAGYVEQFF
TRBV9	TRBJ2-7	many	TRBD2	TGTGCCAGCAGCCCCAGCGGGGGCACCTACGAGCAGTACTTC	CASSPSGGTYEQYF
TRBV21-1	TRBJ1-2	NA	NA	TGTGCCAGCAGCAAAAGGGTCCTCAGGGGGGGAAACTATGGCTACACCTTC	CASSKRVLRGGNYGYTF
TRBV13	TRBJ1-3	NA	NA	TGTGCCAGCAGCTTGGGACGGACGGGAGGCACCATATATTTT	CASSLGRTGGTIYF
TRBV20-1	TRBJ1-1	few	NA	TGCAGTGCTAGAGGAAGAGTCGGGGGCGGAGATGAAGCTTTCTTT	CSARGRVGGGDEAFF
TRBV4-1	TRBJ2-3	few	NA	TGCGCCAGCAGCCATGGGGCCGCCCGGAGGGCGTCGGGTACGCAGTATTTT	CASSHGAARRASGTQYF